The 6 T cell receptor beta chains reported below all come from one sample, sequenced in a study of control samples from healthy donors and cancer patients. Generated by immunoSEQ multiplex PCR, the TCRdb table keeps only in-frame clones and is missing some. The data hold tens of thousands of clones, with around 89% observed a single time. The sequencing input was blood. Receptors originate from a man aged 45-65 years in good health.

By proportion, this clone is medium-sized. The rearrangement uses TRBV5-6 and TRBJ2-6, with D possibly matching TRBD2 (5 bases). CDR3 length: 15 amino acids. From germline, CDR1 is SGHDT and CDR2 YYEEEE. V was pared by 2 bases and J by 2 bases, with 8 bases between. CDR3 sequence: CASSLRGAGANVLTF. The CDR3 DNA reads TGTGCCAGCAGCTTACGGGGAGCTGGGGCCAACGTCCTGACTTTC.

The V call is TRBV3-1 (or the pseudogene TRBV3-2), the J call TRBJ2-3; TRBD1 might be the D (5 bases). Germline V gives CDR1 LGHDT, CDR2 YNNKEL (reference sequence). The ends were cut back, 2 bases at V and 1 base at J, with 7 bases in the middle. There are 14 residues in the CDR3. In nucleotides, the CDR3 is TGTGCCAGCAGCCAATTGACAGGCACAGATACGCAGTATTTT. Translated: CASSQLTGTDTQYF.

This sequence joins TRBV20-1 and TRBJ1-3, with D hard to call. Trimming removed 3 bases at V and 0 bases at J, with 12 bases between. Germline assignment: CDR1 DFQATT and CDR2 SNEGSKA (reference sequence). The CDR3 has 15 amino acids. CDR3 sequence reads: CSASPQLHSGNTIYF. CDR3 nucleotide sequence: TGCAGTGCTAGTCCCCAACTCCACTCTGGAAACACCATATATTTT.

The table lists this clone with a few counts. The J gene is TRBJ1-3, the V gene TRBV12-3 or TRBV12-4; unclear D gene. CDR3 length: 12 amino acids. Trimming shortened V by 1 base and J by 9 bases, and 7 bases separated the two germline ends. The CDR3 sequence is CASSLELGTIYF. In DNA, the CDR3 is TGTGCCAGCAGTTTAGAACTGGGCACCATATATTTT.

CDR3 residues: CASSPHHRALYEQYF. In DNA form, the CDR3 reads TGTGCCAGTAGTCCCCACCACAGGGCCCTCTACGAGCAGTACTTC. V gene TRBV19 combines with J gene TRBJ2-7; D is possibly TRBD1 (6 bases). The CDR3 extends over 15 amino acids. The ends were cut back, 5 bases at V and 3 bases at J, with 17 bases in the middle. The germline gives CDR1 LNHDA, CDR2 SQIVND (reference sequence).

This clone has more than one count but fewer than ten. This chain connects TRBV5-1 to TRBJ2-3; 8 nucleotides agree with TRBD2. J lost 1 base, V lost 4 bases, and 8 bases had no gene match. Germline V gives CDR1 SGHRS, CDR2 YFSETQ. The length of the CDR3 is 16 residues. The CDR3 nucleotides read TGCGCCAGCAGCCTTTCGGGGCGGGGGGGCACAGATACGCAGTATTTT. Translation: CASSLSGRGGTDTQYF.